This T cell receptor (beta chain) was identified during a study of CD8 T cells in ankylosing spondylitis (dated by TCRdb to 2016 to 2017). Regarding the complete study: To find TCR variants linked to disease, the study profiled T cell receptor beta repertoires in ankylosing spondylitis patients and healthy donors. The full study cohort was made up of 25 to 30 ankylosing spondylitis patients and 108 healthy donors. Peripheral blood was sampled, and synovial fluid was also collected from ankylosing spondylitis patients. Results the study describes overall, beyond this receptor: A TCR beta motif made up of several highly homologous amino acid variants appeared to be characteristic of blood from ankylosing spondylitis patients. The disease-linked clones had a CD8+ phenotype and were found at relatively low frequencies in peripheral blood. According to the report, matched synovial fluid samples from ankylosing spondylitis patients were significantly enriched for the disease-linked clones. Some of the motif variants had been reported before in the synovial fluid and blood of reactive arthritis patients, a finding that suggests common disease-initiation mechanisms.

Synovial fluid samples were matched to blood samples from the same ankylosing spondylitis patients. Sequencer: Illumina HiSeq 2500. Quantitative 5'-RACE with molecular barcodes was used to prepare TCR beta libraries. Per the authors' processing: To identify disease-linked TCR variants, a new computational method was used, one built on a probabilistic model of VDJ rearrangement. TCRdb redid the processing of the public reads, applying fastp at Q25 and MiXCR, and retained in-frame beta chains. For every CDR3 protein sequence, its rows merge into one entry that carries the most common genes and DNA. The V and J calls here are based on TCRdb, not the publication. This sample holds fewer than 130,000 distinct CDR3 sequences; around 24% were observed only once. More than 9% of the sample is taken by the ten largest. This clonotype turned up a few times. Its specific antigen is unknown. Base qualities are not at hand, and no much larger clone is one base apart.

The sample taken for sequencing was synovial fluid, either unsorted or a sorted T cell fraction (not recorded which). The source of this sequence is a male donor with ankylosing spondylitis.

In nucleotide form, the sequence is TGTGCCAGCAGCCGATCGGTAGCGGGAGGGAACACAGATACGCAGTATTTT. Its coded protein is CASSRSVAGGNTDTQYF. The rearrangement joined TRBV7-8 to TRBJ2-3; 11 junctional bases match TRBD2. According to the germline V gene, CDR1 reads SGHVS and CDR2 reads FQNEAQ. V has 5 bases trimmed and J has 2 bases trimmed; junction bases matching no gene number 9. From its cysteine to its phenylalanine, the CDR3 spans 17 amino acids. The read is trimmed to its CDR3 DNA, 51 bases read in frame from base 1.